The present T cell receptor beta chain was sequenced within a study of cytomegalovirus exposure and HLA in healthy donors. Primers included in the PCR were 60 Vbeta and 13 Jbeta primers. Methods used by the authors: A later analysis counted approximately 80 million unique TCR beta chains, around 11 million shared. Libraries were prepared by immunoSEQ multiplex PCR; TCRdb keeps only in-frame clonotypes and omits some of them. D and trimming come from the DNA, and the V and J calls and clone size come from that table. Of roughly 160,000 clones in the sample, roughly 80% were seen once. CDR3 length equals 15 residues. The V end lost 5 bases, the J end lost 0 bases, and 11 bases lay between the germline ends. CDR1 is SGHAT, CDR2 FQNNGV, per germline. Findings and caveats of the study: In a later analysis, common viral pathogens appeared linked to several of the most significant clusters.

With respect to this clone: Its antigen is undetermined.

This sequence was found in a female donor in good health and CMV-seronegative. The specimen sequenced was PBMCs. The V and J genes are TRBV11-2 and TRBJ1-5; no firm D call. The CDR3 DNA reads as TGTGCCAGCAGCCCCGGGAACCATAGCAATCAGCCCCAGCATTTT. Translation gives CASSPGNHSNQPQHF.